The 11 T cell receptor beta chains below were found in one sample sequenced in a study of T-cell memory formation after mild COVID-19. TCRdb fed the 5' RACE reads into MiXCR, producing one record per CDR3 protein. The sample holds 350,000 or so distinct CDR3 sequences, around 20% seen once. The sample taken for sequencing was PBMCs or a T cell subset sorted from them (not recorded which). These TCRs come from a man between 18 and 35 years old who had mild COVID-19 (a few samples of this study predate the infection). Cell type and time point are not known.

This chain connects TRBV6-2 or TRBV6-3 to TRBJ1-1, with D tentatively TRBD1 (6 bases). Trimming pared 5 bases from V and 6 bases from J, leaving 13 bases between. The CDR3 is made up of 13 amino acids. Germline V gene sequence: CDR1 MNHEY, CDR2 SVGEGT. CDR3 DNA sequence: TGTGCCAGCAGTATCACAGGGAGCCCTGAAGCTTTCTTT. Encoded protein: CASSITGSPEAFF.

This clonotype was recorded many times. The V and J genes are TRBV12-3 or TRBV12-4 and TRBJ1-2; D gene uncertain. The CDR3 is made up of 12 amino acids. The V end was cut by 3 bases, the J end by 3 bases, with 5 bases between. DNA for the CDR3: TGTGCCAGCAGTTTGAGGGACTATGGCTACACCTTC. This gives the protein CASSLRDYGYTF.

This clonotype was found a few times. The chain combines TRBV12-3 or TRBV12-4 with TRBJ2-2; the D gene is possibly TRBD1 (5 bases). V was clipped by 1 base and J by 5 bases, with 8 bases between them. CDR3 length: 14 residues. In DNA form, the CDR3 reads TGTGCCAGCAGTTTAGGGGGCTGGACCGGGGAGCTGTTTTTT. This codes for CASSLGGWTGELFF.

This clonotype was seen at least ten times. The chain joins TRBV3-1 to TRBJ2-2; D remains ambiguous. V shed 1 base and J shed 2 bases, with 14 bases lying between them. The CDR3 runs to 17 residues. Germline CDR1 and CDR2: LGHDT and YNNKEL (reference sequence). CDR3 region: CASSQVLVGPNTGELFF. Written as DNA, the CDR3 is TGTGCCAGCAGCCAAGTATTGGTCGGGCCAAACACCGGGGAGCTGTTTTTT.

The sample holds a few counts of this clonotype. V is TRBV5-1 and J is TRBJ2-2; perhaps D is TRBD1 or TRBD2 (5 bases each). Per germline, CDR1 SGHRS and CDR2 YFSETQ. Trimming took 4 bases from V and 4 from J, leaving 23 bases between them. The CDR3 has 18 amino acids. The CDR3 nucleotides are TGCGCCAGCAGCCCGTCTCCGGGGCATACAGACTCCACCGGGGAGCTGTTTTTT. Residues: CASSPSPGHTDSTGELFF.

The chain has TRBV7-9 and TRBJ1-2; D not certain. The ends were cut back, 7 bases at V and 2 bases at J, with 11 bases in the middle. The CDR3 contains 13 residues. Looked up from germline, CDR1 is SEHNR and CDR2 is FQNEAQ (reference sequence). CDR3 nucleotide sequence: TGTGCCAGCACCTTCACGGGGAACTATGGCTACACCTTC. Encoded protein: CASTFTGNYGYTF.

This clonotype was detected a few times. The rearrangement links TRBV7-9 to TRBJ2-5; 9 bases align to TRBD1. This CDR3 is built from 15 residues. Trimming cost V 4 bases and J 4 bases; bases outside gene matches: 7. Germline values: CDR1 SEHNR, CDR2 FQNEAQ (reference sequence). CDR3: CASSSQGAWGETQYF. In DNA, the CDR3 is TGTGCCAGCAGCTCACAGGGGGCGTGGGGAGAGACCCAGTACTTC.

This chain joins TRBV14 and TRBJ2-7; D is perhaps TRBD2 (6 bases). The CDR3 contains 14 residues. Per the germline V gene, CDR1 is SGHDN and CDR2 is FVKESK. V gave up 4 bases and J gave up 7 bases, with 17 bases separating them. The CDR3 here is CASSPSGDLREQYF. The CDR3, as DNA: TGTGCCAGCAGCCCTTCGGGGGATCTACGGGAGCAGTACTTC.

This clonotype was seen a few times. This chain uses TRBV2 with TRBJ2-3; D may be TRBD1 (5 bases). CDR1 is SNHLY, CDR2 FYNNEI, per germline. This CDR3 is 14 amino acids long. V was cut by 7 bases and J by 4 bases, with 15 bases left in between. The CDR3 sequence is CASIGATKPDTQYF. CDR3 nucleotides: TGTGCCAGCATAGGGGCTACAAAACCAGATACGCAGTATTTT.

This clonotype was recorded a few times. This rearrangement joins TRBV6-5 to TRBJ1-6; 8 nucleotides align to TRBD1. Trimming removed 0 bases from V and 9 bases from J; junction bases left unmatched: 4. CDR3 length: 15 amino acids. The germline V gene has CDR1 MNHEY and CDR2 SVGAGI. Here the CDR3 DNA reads TGTGCCAGCAGTTACTCGACAGGGGTGGGTTCACCCCTCCACTTT. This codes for CASSYSTGVGSPLHF.

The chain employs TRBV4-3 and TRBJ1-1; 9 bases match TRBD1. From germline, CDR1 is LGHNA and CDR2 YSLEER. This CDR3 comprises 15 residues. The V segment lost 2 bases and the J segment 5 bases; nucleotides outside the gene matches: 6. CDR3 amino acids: CASSQRDRVATEAFF. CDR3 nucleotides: TGCGCCAGCAGCCAACGGGACAGGGTGGCGACTGAAGCTTTCTTT.